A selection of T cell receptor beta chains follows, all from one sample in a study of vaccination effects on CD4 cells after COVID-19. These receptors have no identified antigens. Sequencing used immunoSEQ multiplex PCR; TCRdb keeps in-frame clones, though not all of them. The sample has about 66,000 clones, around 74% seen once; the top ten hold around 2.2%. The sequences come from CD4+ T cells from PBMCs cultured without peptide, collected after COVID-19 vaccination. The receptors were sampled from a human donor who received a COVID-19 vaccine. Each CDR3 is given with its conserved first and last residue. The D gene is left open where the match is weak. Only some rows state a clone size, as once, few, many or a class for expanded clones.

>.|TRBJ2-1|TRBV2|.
TGTGCCAGGCAGACGGCGACCTACAATGAGCAGTTCTTC
CARQTATYNEQFF
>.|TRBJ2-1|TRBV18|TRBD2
TGTGCCAGCTCACCAAGGCTAGCGGGGGGTGCGGGCAATGAGCAGTTCTTC
CASSPRLAGGAGNEQFF
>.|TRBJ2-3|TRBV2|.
TGTGCCAGCAGTGAGGGAAGCACAGATACGCAGTATTTT
CASSEGSTDTQYF
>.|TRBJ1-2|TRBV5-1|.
TGCGCCAGCAGCTCCCTACAAGGGACGGCTTATGGCTACACCTTC
CASSSLQGTAYGYTF
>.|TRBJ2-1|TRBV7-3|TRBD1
TGTGCCAGCAGCCTGGGACAGCAGTACAATGAGCAGTTCTTC
CASSLGQQYNEQFF
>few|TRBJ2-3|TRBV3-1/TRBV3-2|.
TGTGCCAGCAGCCCAGGGGGGAGGGCACAGTATTTT
CASSPGGRAQYF
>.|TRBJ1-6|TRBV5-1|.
TGCGCCAGCAGCTTGGATGGGGGACGGAATAATTCACCCCTCCACTTT
CASSLDGGRNNSPLHF
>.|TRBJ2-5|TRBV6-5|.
TGTGCCAGCCTGCAGGGCCGGGCGGAGACCCAGTACTTC
CASLQGRAETQYF
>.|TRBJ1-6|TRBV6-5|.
TGTGCCAGCAGTTATGGTCTCAACCGTTCTAATTCACCCCTCCACTTT
CASSYGLNRSNSPLHF
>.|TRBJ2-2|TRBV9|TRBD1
TGTGCCAGCAGCGTAGACCACAGGGGGAGCACCGGGGAGCTGTTTTTT
CASSVDHRGSTGELFF
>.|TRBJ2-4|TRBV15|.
TGTGCCACCAGCAGCAGGCAGATTCTAGCCAAAAACATTCAGTACTTC
CATSSRQILAKNIQYF
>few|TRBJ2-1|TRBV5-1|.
TGCGCCAGCAGCTTGGCCGGGATAAACGATCAGTTCTTC
CASSLAGINDQFF
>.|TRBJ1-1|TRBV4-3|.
TGCGCCAGCAGCCTCAGGTTGGGTGGATACACTGAAGCTTTCTTT
CASSLRLGGYTEAFF
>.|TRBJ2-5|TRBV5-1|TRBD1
TGCGCCAGCAGCGCCTCCGGGACAGGGTCCCGAGAGACCCAGTACTTC
CASSASGTGSRETQYF
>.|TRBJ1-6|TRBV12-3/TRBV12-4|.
TGTGCCAGCACTACTCGGAGTTCACCCCTCCACTTT
CASTTRSSPLHF
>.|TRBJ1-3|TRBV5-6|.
TGTGCCAGCAGCTTGACAGCCTCTGGAAACACCATATATTTT
CASSLTASGNTIYF
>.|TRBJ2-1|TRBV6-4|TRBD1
TGTGCCACCAAAAGGGACAGCTCTTACAATGAGCAGTTCTTC
CATKRDSSYNEQFF
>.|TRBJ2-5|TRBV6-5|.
TGTGCCAGCAGTTACCGTTACGCGGGGAGAGGAGAGACCCAGTACTTC
CASSYRYAGRGETQYF
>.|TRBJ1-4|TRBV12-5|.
TGTGCTAGTGGTCAGGAGCCAGGGAGACCAACTAATGAAAAACTGTTTTTT
CASGQEPGRPTNEKLFF
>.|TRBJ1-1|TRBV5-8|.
TGTGCCAGCAGCCCTTGGGTAAGGGAAGTCGAAGCTTTCTTT
CASSPWVREVEAFF
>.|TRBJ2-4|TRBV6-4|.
TGTGCCAGCAGTGACTCCCTTAGTGGACCCCGTTACTTC
CASSDSLSGPRYF
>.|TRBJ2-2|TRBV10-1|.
TGCGCCACCCAATCGGGGTACACCGGGGAGCTGTTTTTT
CATQSGYTGELFF
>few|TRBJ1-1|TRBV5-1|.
TGCGCCAGCAGCTTGGATGCAGAGAACACTGAAGCTTTCTTT
CASSLDAENTEAFF
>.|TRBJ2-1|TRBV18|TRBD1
TGTGCCAGCTCACCGCCGGGACAGGGGCTCAATGAGCAGTTCTTC
CASSPPGQGLNEQFF
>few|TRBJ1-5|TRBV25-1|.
TGTGCCAGCAGTCGCGGGTATCAGCCCCAGCATTTT
CASSRGYQPQHF
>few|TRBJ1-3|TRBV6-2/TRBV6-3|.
TGTGCCAGCAGTTACTCGAGTTCTGGAAACACCATATATTTT
CASSYSSSGNTIYF
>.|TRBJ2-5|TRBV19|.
TGTGCCAGTAGTATCACCAGCGCTGAGACCCAGTACTTC
CASSITSAETQYF
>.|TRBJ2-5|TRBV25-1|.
TGTGCCAGCAGTGGTCCCCCAACAGGGACGGAGACCCAGTACTTC
CASSGPPTGTETQYF
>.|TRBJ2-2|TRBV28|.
TGTGCCAGCAGTTTAGGGGGTCGGACCGGGGAGCTGTTTTTT
CASSLGGRTGELFF
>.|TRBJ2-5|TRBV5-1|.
TGCGCCAGCAGCCCTACCTCGACGGCGATCCAAGAGACCCAGTACTTC
CASSPTSTAIQETQYF
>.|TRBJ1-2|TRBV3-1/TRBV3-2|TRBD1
TGTGCCAGCAGCCCGAACCCCGGACAGGGCCTGCACTATGGCTACACCTTC
CASSPNPGQGLHYGYTF
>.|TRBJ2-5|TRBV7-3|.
TGTGCCAGCAGCTTAACACGAGAGACCCAGTACTTC
CASSLTRETQYF
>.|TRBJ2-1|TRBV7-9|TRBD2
TGTGCCAGCAGCCGGGGGGAGGGTGAGCAGTTCTTC
CASSRGEGEQFF
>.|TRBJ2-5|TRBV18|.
TGTGCCAGCTCACCGACGTTACTTAACGGACGAGAGACCCAGTACTTC
CASSPTLLNGRETQYF
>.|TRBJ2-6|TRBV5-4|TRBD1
TGTGCCAGCAGCCGGGACAGGAACTCTGGGGCCAACGTCCTGACTTTC
CASSRDRNSGANVLTF
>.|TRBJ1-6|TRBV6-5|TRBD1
TGTGCCAGCAGTCGTGACAGGGGAGATTCACCCCTCCACTTT
CASSRDRGDSPLHF
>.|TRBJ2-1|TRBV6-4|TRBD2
TGTGCCAGCAGTGCCAGGACTAGCCCCTACAATGAGCAGTTCTTC
CASSARTSPYNEQFF
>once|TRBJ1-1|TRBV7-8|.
TGTGCCAGCAGCTTACGAGTAGGGACTGAAGCTTTCTTT
CASSLRVGTEAFF
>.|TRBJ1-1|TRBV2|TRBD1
TGTGCCAGCAGTGACAGGGGGCAAGGTACTGAAGCTTTCTTT
CASSDRGQGTEAFF
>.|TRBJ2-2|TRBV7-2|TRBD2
TGTGCCAGCAGCCCAGTAGCGGGGAGGAACACCGGGGAGCTGTTTTTT
CASSPVAGRNTGELFF
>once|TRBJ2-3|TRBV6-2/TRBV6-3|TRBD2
TGTGCCAGCAGCGCACTAGCGGGGGGGCTGGATACGCAGTATTTT
CASSALAGGLDTQYF
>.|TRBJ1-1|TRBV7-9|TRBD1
TGTGCCAGCACCGAGATGGACAGGAAAAGCACTGAAGCTTTCTTT
CASTEMDRKSTEAFF
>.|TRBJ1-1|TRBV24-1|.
TGTGCCACAAGAAATAAGGGGGATACGGCTTTCTTT
CATRNKGDTAFF
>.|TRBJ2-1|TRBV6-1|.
TGTGCCAGCAGTGAATTCGGGATAAAGATTTATGAGCAGTTCTTC
CASSEFGIKIYEQFF
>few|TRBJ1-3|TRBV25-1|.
TGTGCCAGCAGTCCCCGACAGGATTCTGGAAACACCATATATTTT
CASSPRQDSGNTIYF
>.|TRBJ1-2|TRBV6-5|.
TGTGCCACCGTACAGGGCTATGGCTACACCTTC
CATVQGYGYTF
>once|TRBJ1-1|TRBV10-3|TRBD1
TGTGCCATCAGTGAGTACCCCATCACTCAGACAGGGGGCACTGAAGCTTTCTTT
CAISEYPITQTGGTEAFF
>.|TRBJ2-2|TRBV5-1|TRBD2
TGCGCCAGCAGCTGGGAGGGGTCTGCCGGGGAGCTGTTTTTT
CASSWEGSAGELFF
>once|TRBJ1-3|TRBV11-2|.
TGTGCCAGCAGCTTAGATGGCCGCTCTGGAAACACCATATATTTT
CASSLDGRSGNTIYF
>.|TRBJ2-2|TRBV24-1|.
TGTGCCACCAGTGAACCCCTGGGTAGCGCATTGACCGGGGAGCTGTTTTTT
CATSEPLGSALTGELFF
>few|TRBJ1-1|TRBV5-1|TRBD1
TGCGCCAGCAGCTCCAGACAGGGAGGCACTGAAGCTTTCTTT
CASSSRQGGTEAFF
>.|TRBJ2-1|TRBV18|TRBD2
TGTGCCAGCTCGCGGACTAGCGGGGGGGCCTGGAATGAGCAGTTCTTC
CASSRTSGGAWNEQFF
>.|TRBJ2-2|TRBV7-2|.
TGTGCCAGCAGCTCCCCCTGGAGAAGTCACGGGGAGCTGTTTTTT
CASSSPWRSHGELFF